This record covers a single TCR beta chain. The CDR3 is 13 amino acids. V lost 2 bases to trimming and J lost 6 bases; unmatched junction nucleotides: 2. Germline V CDR1 and CDR2: SGHAT, FQNNGV. This sample was taken from a study of blood T cell repertoires in COVID-19. In the study overall: Samples representing acute and convalescent COVID-19 were sourced from the United States, Italy and Spain. T cells, B-cell-depleted T cells, or PBMCs provided the cDNA or gDNA that served as material.

Study processing details: Estimates of nucleated cell counts were drawn from the amplification of reference gene primers. This table comes from immunoSEQ multiplex PCR, and its TCRdb copy is limited to in-frame clones, with some not included. The V and J calls and clone size come from that table; D and trimming were worked out from the DNA. The sample carries more than 100,000 clones, approximately 84% recorded once. This TCR was sampled from a human donor in a cohort sampled during active COVID-19. The chain has TRBV11-2 and TRBJ2-3; 7 bases are shared with TRBD2. Sequencing used peripheral blood. CDR3 in amino acids: CASSLFGGDTQYF. The CDR3 DNA follows: TGTGCCAGCAGCTTATTCGGGGGGGATACGCAGTATTTT.